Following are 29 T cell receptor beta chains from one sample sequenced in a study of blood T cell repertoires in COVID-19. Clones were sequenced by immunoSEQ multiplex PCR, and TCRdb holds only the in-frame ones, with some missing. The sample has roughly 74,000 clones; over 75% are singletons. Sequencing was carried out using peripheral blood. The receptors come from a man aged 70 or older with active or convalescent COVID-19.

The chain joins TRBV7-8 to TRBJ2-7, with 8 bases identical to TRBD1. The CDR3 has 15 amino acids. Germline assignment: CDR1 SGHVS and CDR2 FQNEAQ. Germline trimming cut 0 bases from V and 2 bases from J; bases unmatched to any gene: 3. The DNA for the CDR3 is TGTGCCAGCAGCTTAGCTCACAGGGGGGCCTACGAGCAGTACTTC. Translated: CASSLAHRGAYEQYF.

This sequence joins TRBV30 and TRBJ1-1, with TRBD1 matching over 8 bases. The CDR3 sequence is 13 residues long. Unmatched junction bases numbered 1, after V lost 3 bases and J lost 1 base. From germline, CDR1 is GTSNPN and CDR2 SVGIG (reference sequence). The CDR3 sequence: CAWSRGPNTEAFF. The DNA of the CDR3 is TGTGCCTGGAGCAGGGGGCCGAACACTGAAGCTTTCTTT.

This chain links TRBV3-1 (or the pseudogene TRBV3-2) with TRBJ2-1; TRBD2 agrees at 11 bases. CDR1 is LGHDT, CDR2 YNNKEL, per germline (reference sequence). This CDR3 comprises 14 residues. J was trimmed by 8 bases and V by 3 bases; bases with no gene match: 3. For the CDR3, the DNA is TGTGCCAGCAGCCAGAGGGGACTAGCGGATGAGCAGTTCTTC. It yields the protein CASSQRGLADEQFF.

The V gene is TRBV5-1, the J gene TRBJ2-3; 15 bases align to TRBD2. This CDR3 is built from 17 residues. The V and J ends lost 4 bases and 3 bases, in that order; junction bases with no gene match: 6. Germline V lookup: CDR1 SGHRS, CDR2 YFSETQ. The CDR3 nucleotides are TGCGCCAGCAGCCTTAGGACTAGCGGGGGGGTAACAGATACGCAGTATTTT. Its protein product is CASSLRTSGGVTDTQYF.

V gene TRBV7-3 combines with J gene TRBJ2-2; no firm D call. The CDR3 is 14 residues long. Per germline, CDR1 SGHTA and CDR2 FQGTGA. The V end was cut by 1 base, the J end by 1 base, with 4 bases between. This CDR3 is CASSLIKNTGELFF. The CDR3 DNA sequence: TGTGCCAGCAGCTTAATTAAGAACACCGGGGAGCTGTTTTTT.

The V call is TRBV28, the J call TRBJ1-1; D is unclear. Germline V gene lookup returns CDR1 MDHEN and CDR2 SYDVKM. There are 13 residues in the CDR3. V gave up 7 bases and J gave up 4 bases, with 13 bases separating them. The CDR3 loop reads CASKTRGFTEAFF. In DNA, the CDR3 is TGTGCCAGCAAGACGCGGGGATTCACTGAAGCTTTCTTT.

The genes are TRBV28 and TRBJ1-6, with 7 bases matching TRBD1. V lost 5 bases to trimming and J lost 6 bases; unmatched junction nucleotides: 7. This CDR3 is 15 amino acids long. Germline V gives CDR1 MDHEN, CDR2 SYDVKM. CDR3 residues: CASSRGGQSNSPLHF. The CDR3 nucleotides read TGTGCCAGCAGTCGAGGGGGACAGTCTAATTCACCCCTCCACTTT.

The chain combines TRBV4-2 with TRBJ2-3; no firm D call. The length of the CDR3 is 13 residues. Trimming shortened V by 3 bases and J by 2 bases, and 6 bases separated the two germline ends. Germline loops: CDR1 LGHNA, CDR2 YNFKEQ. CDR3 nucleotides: TGTGCCAGCAGCCAGGGCCACACAGATACGCAGTATTTT. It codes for CASSQGHTDTQYF.

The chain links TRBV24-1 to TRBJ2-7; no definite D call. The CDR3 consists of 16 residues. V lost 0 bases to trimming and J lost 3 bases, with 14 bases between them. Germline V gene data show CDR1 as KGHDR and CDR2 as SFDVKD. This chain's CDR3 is CATSDLHLDPDYEQYF. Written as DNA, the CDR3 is TGTGCCACCAGTGATTTGCACCTAGACCCAGACTACGAGCAGTACTTC.

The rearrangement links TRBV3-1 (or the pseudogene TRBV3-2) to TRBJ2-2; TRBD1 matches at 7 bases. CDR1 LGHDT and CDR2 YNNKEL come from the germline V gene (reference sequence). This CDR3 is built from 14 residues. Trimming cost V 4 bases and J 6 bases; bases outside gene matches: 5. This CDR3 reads CASSLGQLAGELFF. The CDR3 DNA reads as TGTGCCAGCAGCCTGGGACAGCTTGCCGGGGAGCTGTTTTTT.

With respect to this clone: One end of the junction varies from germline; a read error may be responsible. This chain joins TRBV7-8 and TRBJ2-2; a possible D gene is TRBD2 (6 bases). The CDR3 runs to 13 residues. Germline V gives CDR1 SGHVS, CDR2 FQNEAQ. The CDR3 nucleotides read TGTGCCAGCAGCTTATTGGAGGGACGGGAACTGTTTTTT. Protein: CASSLLEGRELFF.

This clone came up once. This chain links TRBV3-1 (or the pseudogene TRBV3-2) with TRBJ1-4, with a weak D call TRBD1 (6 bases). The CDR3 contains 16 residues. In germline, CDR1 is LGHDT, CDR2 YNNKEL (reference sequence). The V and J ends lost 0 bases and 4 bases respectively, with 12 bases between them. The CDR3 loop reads CASSQDSGHRNEKLFF. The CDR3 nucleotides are TGTGCCAGCAGCCAAGATTCGGGACACCGTAATGAAAAACTGTTTTTT.

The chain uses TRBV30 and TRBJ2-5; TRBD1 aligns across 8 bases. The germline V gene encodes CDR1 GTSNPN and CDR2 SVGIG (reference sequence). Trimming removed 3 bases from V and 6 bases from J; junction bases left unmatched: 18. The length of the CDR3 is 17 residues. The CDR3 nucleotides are TGTGCCTGGAGCCCAGGGGGCAGAATTAACCCGGTAAAGACCCAGTACTTC. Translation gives CAWSPGGRINPVKTQYF.

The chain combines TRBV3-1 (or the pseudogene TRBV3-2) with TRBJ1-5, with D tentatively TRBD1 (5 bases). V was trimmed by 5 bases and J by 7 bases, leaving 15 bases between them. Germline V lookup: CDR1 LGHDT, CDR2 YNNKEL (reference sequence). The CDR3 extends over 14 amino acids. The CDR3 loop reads CASSGGVRRQPQHF. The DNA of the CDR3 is TGTGCCAGCAGCGGAGGGGTCAGGCGGCAGCCCCAGCATTTT.

In DNA form, the CDR3 reads TGTGCCAGCAGCCAAGGAAACTGGGGGGGTGAAGCTTTCTTT. Its translation: CASSQGNWGGEAFF. The chain uses TRBV3-1 (or the pseudogene TRBV3-2) and TRBJ1-1; D may be TRBD1 (5 bases). The CDR3 loop spans 14 amino acids. Trimming shortened V by 1 base and J by 7 bases, and 13 bases separated the two germline ends. CDR1 LGHDT and CDR2 YNNKEL come from the germline V gene (reference sequence).

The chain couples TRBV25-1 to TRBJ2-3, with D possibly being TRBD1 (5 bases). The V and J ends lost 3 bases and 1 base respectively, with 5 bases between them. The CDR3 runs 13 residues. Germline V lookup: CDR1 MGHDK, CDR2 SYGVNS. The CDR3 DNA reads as TGTGCCAGCAGTGACAGGGGCACAGATACGCAGTATTTT. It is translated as CASSDRGTDTQYF.

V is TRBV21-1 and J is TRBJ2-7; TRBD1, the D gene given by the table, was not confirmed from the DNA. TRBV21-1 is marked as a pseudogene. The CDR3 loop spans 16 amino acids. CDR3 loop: CASSKRRDRGHDEQYF. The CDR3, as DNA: TGTGCCAGCAGCAAAAGAAGGGACAGGGGGCACGACGAGCAGTACTTC.

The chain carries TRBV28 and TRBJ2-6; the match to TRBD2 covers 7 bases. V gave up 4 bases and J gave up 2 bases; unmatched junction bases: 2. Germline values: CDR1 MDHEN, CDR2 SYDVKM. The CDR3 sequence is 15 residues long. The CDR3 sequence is CASSSLAAGANVLTF. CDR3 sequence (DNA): TGTGCCAGCAGTTCCCTAGCGGCTGGGGCCAACGTCCTGACTTTC. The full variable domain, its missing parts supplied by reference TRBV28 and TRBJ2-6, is DVKVTQSSRYLVKRTGEKVFLECVQDMDHENMFWYRQDPGLGLRLIYFSYDVKMKEKGDIPEGYSVSREKKERFSLILESASTNQTSMYLCASSSLAAGANVLTFGAGSRLTVL.

CDR3 nucleotide sequence: TGTGCCAGCAGCAAAGAGGGTGGCGGGAGGGCCTTACGGGAGGATACAGATACGCAGTATTTT. Amino acid sequence: CASSKEGGGRALREDTDTQYF. This sequence joins TRBV21-1 and TRBJ2-3; the table calls TRBD2, which could not be checked here. TRBV21-1 is given as a pseudogene. This CDR3 is 21 amino acids long.

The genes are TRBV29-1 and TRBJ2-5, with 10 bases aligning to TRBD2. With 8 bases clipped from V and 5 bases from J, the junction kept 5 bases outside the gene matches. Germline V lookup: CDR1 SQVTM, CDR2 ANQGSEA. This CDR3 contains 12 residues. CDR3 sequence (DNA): TGCAGCTTTAGCGGGAGGAAGGAGACCCAGTACTTC. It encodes CSFSGRKETQYF.

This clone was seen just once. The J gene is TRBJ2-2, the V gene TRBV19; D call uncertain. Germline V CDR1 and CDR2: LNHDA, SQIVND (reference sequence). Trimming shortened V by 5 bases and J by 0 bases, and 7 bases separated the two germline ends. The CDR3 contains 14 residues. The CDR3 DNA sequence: TGTGCCAGTAGTCTTTCAGCGAACACCGGGGAGCTGTTTTTT. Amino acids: CASSLSANTGELFF.

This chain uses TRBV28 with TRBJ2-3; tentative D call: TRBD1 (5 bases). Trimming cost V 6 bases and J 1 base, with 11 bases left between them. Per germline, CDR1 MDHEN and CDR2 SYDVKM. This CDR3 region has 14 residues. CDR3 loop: CASSPLQGTDTQYF. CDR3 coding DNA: TGTGCCAGCAGCCCTCTACAGGGCACAGATACGCAGTATTTT.

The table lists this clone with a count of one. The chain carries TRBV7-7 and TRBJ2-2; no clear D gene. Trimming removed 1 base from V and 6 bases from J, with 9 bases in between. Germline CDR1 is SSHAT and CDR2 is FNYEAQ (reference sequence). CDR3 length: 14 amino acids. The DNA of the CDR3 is TGTGCCAGCAGCTTAGATGTGGGCGCCGGGGAGCTGTTTTTT. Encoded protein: CASSLDVGAGELFF.

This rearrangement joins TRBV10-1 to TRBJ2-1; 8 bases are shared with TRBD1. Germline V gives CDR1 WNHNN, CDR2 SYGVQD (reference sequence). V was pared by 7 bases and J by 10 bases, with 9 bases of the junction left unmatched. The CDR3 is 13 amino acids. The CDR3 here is CASNADRGGEQFF. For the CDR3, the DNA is TGCGCCAGCAACGCCGACAGGGGAGGCGAGCAGTTCTTC.

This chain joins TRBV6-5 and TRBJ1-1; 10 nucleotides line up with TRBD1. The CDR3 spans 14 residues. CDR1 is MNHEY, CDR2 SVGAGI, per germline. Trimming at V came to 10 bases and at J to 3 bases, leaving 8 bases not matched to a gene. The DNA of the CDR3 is TGTGCCACCGGAAGAGGGACAGGGGACACTGAAGCTTTCTTT. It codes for CATGRGTGDTEAFF.

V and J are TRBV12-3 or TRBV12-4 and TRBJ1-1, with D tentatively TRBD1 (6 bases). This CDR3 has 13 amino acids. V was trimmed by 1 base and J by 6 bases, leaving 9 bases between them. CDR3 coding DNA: TGTGCCAGCAGTTTAGACGGGACACCTGAAGCTTTCTTT. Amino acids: CASSLDGTPEAFF.

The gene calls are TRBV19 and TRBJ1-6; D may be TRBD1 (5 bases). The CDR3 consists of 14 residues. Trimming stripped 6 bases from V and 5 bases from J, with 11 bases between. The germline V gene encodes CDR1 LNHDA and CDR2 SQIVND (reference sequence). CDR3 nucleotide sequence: TGTGCCAGTAGCGGGACTGGGAATAATTCACCCCTCCACTTT. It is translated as CASSGTGNNSPLHF. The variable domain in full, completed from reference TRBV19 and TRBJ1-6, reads DGGITQSPKYLFRKEGQNVTLSCEQNLNHDAMYWYRQDPGQGLRLIYYSQIVNDFQKGDIAEGYSVSREKKESFPLTVTSAQKNPTAFYLCASSGTGNNSPLHFGNGTRLTVT.

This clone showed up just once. CDR3 bases: TGTGCCATCAGTGAAGGGGCAGGGGTGCTTCGACAGCCCCAGCATTTT. Its translation is CAISEGAGVLRQPQHF. This chain connects TRBV10-3 to TRBJ1-5, with D perhaps matching TRBD1 (6 bases). The CDR3 has 16 amino acids. CDR1 ENHRY and CDR2 SYGVKD come from the germline V gene. The V and J ends lost 3 bases and 7 bases respectively, with 19 bases between them.

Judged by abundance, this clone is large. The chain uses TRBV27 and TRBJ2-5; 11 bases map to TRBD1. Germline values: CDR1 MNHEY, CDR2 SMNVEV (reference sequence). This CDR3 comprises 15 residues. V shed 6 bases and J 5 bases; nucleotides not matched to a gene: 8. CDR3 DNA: TGTGCCAGCAGGAGAGGACAGGGGGCCTGGGAGACCCAGTACTTC. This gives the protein CASRRGQGAWETQYF.